The present TCR beta chain was sequenced within a study of shared clonotypes between healthy human individuals. Study-level findings and limits: Generally, naive subsets (rather than memory subsets) showed larger estimated richness.

CD8 cells classed as naive were CD45RO-negative and positively selected for CCR7, excluding terminally differentiated effector memory CD45RA+ cells. All donors were Caucasian adults living in Nashville, Tennessee. The CDR3 extends over 14 amino acids. V was clipped by 1 base and J by 4 bases, with 10 bases between them. The V gene's germline CDR1 is LNHNV and CDR2 YYDKDF (reference sequence). About this clone itself: What it binds is unknown.

Data came from immunoSEQ multiplex PCR; TCRdb stores just in-frame clones and leaves some out. The data contain about 2.1 million clones, about 94% of them singletons. Sequencing was carried out using naive CD8+ T cells from PBMCs. The sequence was obtained from a young man in good health. Some clones in this sample may be carry-over from other donors' samples. The chain has TRBV15 and TRBJ2-5; possibly TRBD2 for D (6 bases). The CDR3, as DNA: TGTGCCACCAGCAGAGGCGGGGAGAGAGAGACCCAGTACTTC. Residues: CATSRGGERETQYF.